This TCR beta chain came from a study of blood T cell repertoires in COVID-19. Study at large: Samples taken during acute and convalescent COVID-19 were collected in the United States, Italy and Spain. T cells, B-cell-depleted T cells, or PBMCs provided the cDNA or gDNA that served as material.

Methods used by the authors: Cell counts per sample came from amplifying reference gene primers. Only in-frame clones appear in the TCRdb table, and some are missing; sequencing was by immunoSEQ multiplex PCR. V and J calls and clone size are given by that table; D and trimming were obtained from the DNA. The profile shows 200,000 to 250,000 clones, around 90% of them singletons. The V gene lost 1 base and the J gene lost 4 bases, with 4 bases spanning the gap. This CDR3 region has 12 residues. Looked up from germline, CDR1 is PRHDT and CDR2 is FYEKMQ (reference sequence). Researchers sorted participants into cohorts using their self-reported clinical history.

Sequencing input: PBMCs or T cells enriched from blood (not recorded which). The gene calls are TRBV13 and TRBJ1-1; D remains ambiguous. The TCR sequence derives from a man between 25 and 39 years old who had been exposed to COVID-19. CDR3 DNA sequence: TGTGCCAGCAGCTTAGCATTCACTGAAGCTTTCTTT. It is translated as CASSLAFTEAFF.